This T cell receptor (beta chain) was captured in a study of T cells expressing NK-cell markers. Study background: HCMV serostatus: most of the eight sequenced donors positive, one negative.

The CDR3 has 13 amino acids. TCRdb processed the 5' RACE reads again and assigns one entry to each CDR3 protein, with no DNA. The table lists about 160,000 distinct CDR3 sequences. Sequencing was performed on blood T cells: a sorted CD56 or NKG2C T cell subset, CD4+ or CD8+ T cells, or bulk PBMC T cells (not recorded which). V is TRBV12-3 or TRBV12-4 and J is TRBJ1-2; TCRdb proposes TRBD1, but this gene call is untestable without DNA. This TCR derives from a woman aged 18 to 75 in good health. The CDR3 protein is CASSLGRQYGYTF.